The 31 T cell receptor beta chains below all came from one sample that was sequenced in a study of T-cell reconstitution after alpha-beta-depleted transplantation in children. Unique molecular identifiers were used to barcode this TCRbeta library. One entry per CDR3 protein, called by TCRdb with MiXCR from the PCR reads. This sample has about 350,000 distinct CDR3 sequences, with 10% to 15% found just once. This specimen consisted of PBMCs, obtained from the stem cell graft. The origin of the receptors is a human donor who donated a stem cell graft to a child with Fanconi anemia.

In its sample, this clonotype was seen a few times. The chain combines TRBV20-1 with TRBJ1-1; the D gene is possibly TRBD1 (6 bases). The CDR3 runs 13 residues. Trimming took 6 bases from V and 3 from J, leaving 14 bases between them. In germline, CDR1 is DFQATT, CDR2 SNEGSKA (reference sequence). The CDR3 nucleotides are TGCAGTGCGGAGAATGACAGGTACACTGAAGCTTTCTTT. Amino acid sequence: CSAENDRYTEAFF.

This clonotype was recorded at least ten times. This sequence joins TRBV2 and TRBJ2-3, with 7 bases identical to TRBD2. The length of the CDR3 is 12 residues. Germline-derived CDR1 and CDR2 are SNHLY and FYNNEI. The ends lost 8 bases at V and 4 bases at J; junction bases unmatched: 3. The CDR3 spells CASRGESDTQYF. The CDR3 coding sequence is TGTGCCAGCCGGGGGGAGTCAGATACGCAGTATTTT.

This chain links TRBV18 with TRBJ1-1, with D possibly matching TRBD1 (5 bases). Germline assignment: CDR1 KGHSH and CDR2 LQKENI. The CDR3 has 15 amino acids. Trimming cost V 2 bases and J 5 bases, with 15 bases left between them. The CDR3 region is CASSPTSDSETEAFF. The CDR3 DNA reads TGTGCCAGCTCACCAACTTCAGACAGTGAGACTGAAGCTTTCTTT.

In this sample, this clonotype turned up many times. The rearrangement links TRBV13 to TRBJ1-1; possibly TRBD1 for D (5 bases). Trimming removed 5 bases at V and 8 bases at J, with 9 bases between. This CDR3 has 11 amino acids. Germline V lookup: CDR1 PRHDT, CDR2 FYEKMQ (reference sequence). The CDR3 reads CASSADREAFF. The CDR3, as DNA: TGTGCCAGCAGCGCCGACAGAGAAGCTTTCTTT.

In this sample, this clonotype turned up many times. V usage is TRBV4-3 and J usage is TRBJ1-2; 9 nucleotides line up with TRBD1. There are 15 residues in the CDR3. With V trimmed by 3 bases and J by 4 bases, 6 bases remained unmatched. CDR1 is LGHNA and CDR2 is YSLEER in the germline V gene. This CDR3 is CASSHRTGVAYGYTF. The CDR3 DNA is TGCGCCAGCAGCCACCGGACAGGGGTGGCCTATGGCTACACCTTC.

This clonotype was counted between two and nine times. Since a much larger clone is just one base distant, this may be a read error. The genes are TRBV28 and TRBJ2-2; the D call may be TRBD1 or TRBD2 (5 bases each). The germline V gene has CDR1 MDHEN and CDR2 SYDVKM. The CDR3 spans 14 residues. CDR3 DNA sequence: TGTGCCAGCAACCCACACGTCCGAGCCGGGGACCTGTTTTTT. The encoded protein is CASNPHVRAGDLFF.

The genes are TRBV4-1 and TRBJ2-7; TRBD1 might be the D (6 bases). Germline-derived CDR1 and CDR2 are MGHRA and YSYEKL. V lost 0 bases and J lost 4, with 13 bases in between. The CDR3 contains 15 residues. CDR3 sequence reads: CASSQEMGQGYEQYV. CDR3 bases: TGCGCCAGCAGCCAAGAAATGGGACAAGGATACGAGCAGTACGTC.

In its sample, this clonotype was seen once. The gene calls are TRBV11-2 and TRBJ2-7, with 9 bases that match TRBD2. This CDR3 has 15 amino acids. CDR1 is SGHAT and CDR2 is FQNNGV in the germline V gene. V shed 5 bases and J 3 bases; nucleotides not matched to a gene: 8. The CDR3 coding sequence is TGTGCCAGCAGCATCTCTAGCGGGGATAACTACGAGCAGTACTTC. Its translation is CASSISSGDNYEQYF.

This sequence joins TRBV7-9 and TRBJ2-5; 12 nucleotides align to TRBD2. This CDR3 has 15 residues. Per the germline V gene, CDR1 is SEHNR and CDR2 is FQNEAQ (reference sequence). V was pared by 5 bases and J by 2 bases, with 3 bases of the junction left unmatched. CDR3 amino acids: CASSRLAGAQETQYF. The CDR3 region has the DNA TGTGCCAGCAGCCGACTAGCGGGGGCTCAAGAGACCCAGTACTTC.

This clonotype was counted ten times or more. The J gene is TRBJ2-1, the V gene TRBV20-1; D gene uncertain. Germline V lookup: CDR1 DFQATT, CDR2 SNEGSKA (reference sequence). This CDR3 contains 15 residues. V was shortened by 5 bases and J by 0 bases, with 14 bases between the two germline ends. CDR3 DNA sequence: TGCAGTGCTTCCCCGGACGGAAGCTCCTACAATGAGCAGTTCTTC. The encoded protein is CSASPDGSSYNEQFF.

CDR3 sequence: CASSQLAGEGQETQYF. The DNA for the CDR3 is TGTGCCAGCAGCCAATTGGCGGGAGAGGGGCAAGAGACCCAGTACTTC. J is TRBJ2-5 and V is TRBV5-6; 7 bases match TRBD2. This CDR3 is built from 16 residues. CDR1 SGHDT and CDR2 YYEEEE come from the germline V gene. V lost 4 bases and J lost 2; bases outside the gene matches: 11.

V is TRBV4-2 and J is TRBJ2-3; 10 bases are a match to TRBD2. V dropped 0 bases and J dropped 2; count of bases not matched to a gene: 5. The CDR3 is 17 amino acids. The germline V gene has CDR1 LGHNA and CDR2 YNFKEQ. CDR3 in DNA: TGTGCCAGCAGCCAAGATTTAGCGGGGGGCGACACAGATACGCAGTATTTT. It yields the protein CASSQDLAGGDTDTQYF.

This clonotype was seen only a few times. V and J are TRBV6-1 and TRBJ2-3; 7 positions match TRBD1. V was clipped by 5 bases and J by 7 bases; unmatched bases: 6. The CDR3 is 13 amino acids. Looked up from germline, CDR1 is MNHNS and CDR2 is SASEGT. The CDR3 DNA follows: TGTGCCAGCAGTCCACCGGGACAGAATACGCAGTATTTT. It codes for CASSPPGQNTQYF.

V and J are TRBV5-6 and TRBJ2-5, with 9 bases aligning to TRBD2. This CDR3 is built from 15 residues. Unmatched junction bases numbered 6, after V lost 4 bases and J lost 2 bases. Germline loops: CDR1 SGHDT, CDR2 YYEEEE. The CDR3 region has the DNA TGTGCCAGCAGCAATAGCGGGGGCGCACAAGAGACCCAGTACTTC. Its translation: CASSNSGGAQETQYF.

The chain is built from TRBV20-1 and TRBJ1-1, with a possible D match to TRBD1 (5 bases). V gave up 1 base and J gave up 5 bases, with 17 bases separating them. The CDR3 spans 15 residues. Germline CDR1 DFQATT, CDR2 SNEGSKA (reference sequence). Written as DNA, the CDR3 is TGCAGTGCTAGAGGGGTCCAGGGAATCCGGACTGAAGCTTTCTTT. Translating it yields CSARGVQGIRTEAFF.

The rearrangement links TRBV5-1 to TRBJ2-6, with 7 positions matching TRBD1. V trimming: 4 bases; J trimming: 0 bases; junction bases outside the gene matches: 4. Germline V gene sequence: CDR1 SGHRS, CDR2 YFSETQ. This CDR3 contains 16 residues. The DNA for the CDR3 is TGCGCCAGCAGCCCGGGACAGCTCTCTGGGGCCAACGTCCTGACTTTC. It yields the protein CASSPGQLSGANVLTF.

The genes are TRBV4-2 and TRBJ1-3; tentative D call: TRBD1 (5 bases). The germline V gene encodes CDR1 LGHNA and CDR2 YNFKEQ. This CDR3 has 16 residues. V was clipped by 3 bases and J by 0 bases, with 12 bases between them. CDR3 sequence reads: CASSQGTYSSGNTIYF. The CDR3 nucleotides are TGTGCCAGCAGCCAGGGGACTTACAGCTCTGGAAACACCATATATTTT.

This clonotype was detected ten times or more. The J gene is TRBJ2-5, the V gene TRBV20-1; D is unresolved. The V end lost 6 bases, the J end lost 5 bases, and 19 bases lay between the germline ends. CDR1 DFQATT and CDR2 SNEGSKA come from the germline V gene (reference sequence). This CDR3 contains 14 residues. The CDR3 coding sequence is TGCAGTGCGAACCCCCAGCTGTCAAGGGAGACCCAGTACTTC. As protein: CSANPQLSRETQYF.

This clonotype was found a few times. V is TRBV6-2 or TRBV6-3 and J is TRBJ2-2, with D possibly TRBD1 on 6 matching bases. V was shortened by 5 bases and J by 4 bases, with 11 bases between the two germline ends. CDR1 and CDR2 from the germline V gene are MNHEY and SVGEGT. The CDR3 is 14 amino acids. CDR3 sequence (DNA): TGTGCCAGCAGTCAAACAGGGATCACCGGGGAGCTGTTTTTT. Protein product: CASSQTGITGELFF.

This clonotype has more than one count but fewer than ten. This chain links TRBV5-1 with TRBJ1-1, with D perhaps TRBD1 (6 bases). The V end was cut by 6 bases, the J end by 4 bases, with 22 bases between. Germline assignment: CDR1 SGHRS and CDR2 YFSETQ. The CDR3 is 16 residues long. The CDR3 nucleotides read TGCGCCAGCACCCTAGGGGGGAGCGGTCGAATCACTGAAGCTTTCTTT. Its protein is CASTLGGSGRITEAFF. The variable domain in full, with the rest retrieved from reference TRBV5-1 and TRBJ1-1, is KAGVTQTPRYLIKTRGQQVTLSCSPISGHRSVSWYQQTPGQGLQFLFEYFSETQRNKGNFPGRFSGRQFSNSRSEMNVSTLELGDSALYLCASTLGGSGRITEAFFGQGTRLTVV.

This clonotype was observed a handful of times. The chain joins TRBV7-9 to TRBJ1-1; a weak D match, TRBD1 (5 bases). Trimming removed 6 bases at V and 4 bases at J, with 18 bases between. CDR3 length: 15 residues. CDR1 SEHNR and CDR2 FQNEAQ come from the germline V gene (reference sequence). This CDR3 reads CASSAHQGSGTEAFF. The DNA for the CDR3 is TGTGCCAGCAGTGCTCACCAGGGCTCGGGCACTGAAGCTTTCTTT.

CDR3 sequence reads: CSARDLRRLMNTEAFF. For the CDR3, the DNA is TGCAGTGCTAGAGATCTTAGACGCCTAATGAACACTGAAGCTTTCTTT. The chain joins TRBV20-1 to TRBJ1-1; D is undetermined. CDR1 is DFQATT and CDR2 is SNEGSKA in the germline V gene (reference sequence). V lost 0 bases to trimming and J lost 0 bases, with 14 bases between them. CDR3 length: 16 amino acids.

This chain connects TRBV29-1 to TRBJ1-2, with D unclear. V was pared by 5 bases and J by 6 bases, with 16 bases between. CDR1 is SQVTM and CDR2 is ANQGSEA in the germline V gene. The CDR3 consists of 13 residues. The CDR3 region is CSVSRSGRDGYTF. Here the CDR3 DNA reads TGCAGCGTTTCAAGATCCGGGAGGGATGGCTACACCTTC.

This clonotype has more than one count but fewer than ten. The chain is built from TRBV6-5 and TRBJ1-2, with D possibly being TRBD1 (5 bases). Per germline, CDR1 MNHEY and CDR2 SVGAGI. The V and J ends lost 1 base and 4 bases respectively, with 7 bases between them. The CDR3 loop spans 13 amino acids. Written as DNA, the CDR3 is TGTGCCAGCAGTTACTTAGACAGCTATGGCTACACCTTC. Translated: CASSYLDSYGYTF.

Many counts were recorded for this clonotype. This rearrangement joins TRBV20-1 to TRBJ1-2; TRBD1 matches 8 bases. The CDR3 is 15 residues long. Looked up from germline, CDR1 is DFQATT and CDR2 is SNEGSKA (reference sequence). Losses at the gene ends were 3 bases for V and 4 bases for J; bases not matched to a gene: 10. Here the CDR3 reads CSASRQDRGTYGYTF. The CDR3 coding sequence is TGCAGTGCTAGTCGCCAAGACAGGGGAACCTATGGCTACACCTTC.

This clonotype was seen repeatedly, ten times or more. The V gene is TRBV11-1, the J gene TRBJ1-1; D unclear. With 4 bases removed from V and 0 bases from J, the gap between germline ends came to 6 bases. The germline gives CDR1 SGHAT, CDR2 FQDESV (reference sequence). This CDR3 is built from 13 residues. In nucleotides, the CDR3 is TGTGCCAGCAGCTACGGACTGAACACTGAAGCTTTCTTT. This sequence encodes CASSYGLNTEAFF.

This clonotype came up many times. The V call is TRBV10-3, the J call TRBJ1-3; D not resolved. V lost 0 bases and J lost 3, with 3 bases in between. Per germline, CDR1 ENHRY and CDR2 SYGVKD. The length of the CDR3 is 13 residues. The CDR3: CAISESYGNTIYF. CDR3 in DNA: TGTGCCATCAGTGAGTCTTATGGAAACACCATATATTTT.

This clonotype was counted between two and nine times. V is TRBV24-1 and J is TRBJ2-2; D uncertain. Deletions cut 4 bases from V and 4 bases from J, with 6 bases between. The CDR3 sequence is 13 residues long. CDR1 and CDR2 from the germline V gene are KGHDR and SFDVKD. CDR3 protein: CATSDPGTGELFF. The CDR3 bases are TGTGCCACCAGTGACCCGGGCACCGGGGAGCTGTTTTTT.

This clonotype has at least ten counts. The CDR3 DNA follows: TGTGCCAGCAGTTCCCCGACAGGGGGCTTAAATACGCAGTATTTT. Its protein is CASSSPTGGLNTQYF. V is TRBV28 and J is TRBJ2-3; TRBD1 matches 10 bases. V lost 4 bases to trimming and J lost 7 bases; unmatched junction nucleotides: 8. This CDR3 comprises 15 residues. Germline assignment: CDR1 MDHEN and CDR2 SYDVKM.

This clonotype has more than one count but fewer than ten. The chain is built from TRBV5-1 and TRBJ1-1; D is undetermined. CDR1 is SGHRS, CDR2 YFSETQ, per germline. The CDR3 is 15 amino acids. Trimming removed 4 bases at V and 4 bases at J, with 17 bases between. CDR3 in DNA: TGCGCCAGCAGCCCCTTGGCGGGTGTAAGCACTGAAGCTTTCTTT. Translation gives CASSPLAGVSTEAFF.

This clonotype was found many times. V is TRBV28 and J is TRBJ2-3; TRBD1 might be the D (7 bases). Deletions cut 3 bases from V and 5 bases from J, with 18 bases between. The length of the CDR3 is 16 residues. CDR1 is MDHEN and CDR2 is SYDVKM in the germline V gene. The CDR3 loop reads CASSLDFSGGGDTQYF. CDR3 nucleotides: TGTGCCAGCAGTTTGGACTTTTCAGGGGGAGGAGATACGCAGTATTTT.